This TCR beta chain was observed in a study of blood T cell repertoires in COVID-19. Study at large: Samples representing acute and convalescent COVID-19 were sourced from the United States, Italy and Spain. In each case, the material was cDNA or gDNA derived from T cells, B-cell-depleted T cells, or PBMCs.

Authors' analysis steps: Reference gene primer amplification gave estimated nucleated cell counts. The assay was immunoSEQ multiplex PCR, and TCRdb's table has in-frame clones only and misses some. V, J and clone size are those of that table, while D and trimming were read from the DNA. The table includes approximately 130,000 clones, roughly four fifths detected once. This receptor was obtained from a human donor in a cohort sampled during active COVID-19. The specimen sequenced was peripheral blood.

For the CDR3, the DNA is TGTGCCAGTAGTAAGGCCTCTTACCGGAGTGGAGCTAATGAAAAACTGTTTTTT. Protein product: CASSKASYRSGANEKLFF. The chain has TRBV19 and TRBJ1-4; D is ambiguous. This CDR3 has 18 amino acids. Germline CDR1 is LNHDA and CDR2 is SQIVND (reference sequence). Deletions cut 4 bases from V and 3 bases from J, with 21 bases between.